Listed below are T cell receptor beta chains from one sample, sequenced in a study of blood T cell repertoires in COVID-19. The method was immunoSEQ multiplex PCR; TCRdb's version includes in-frame clones alone and lacks a portion of them. The data show roughly 120,000 clones, approximately 86% seen once. The sample was peripheral blood. The receptors shown here come from a human donor in a cohort sampled during active COVID-19. CDR3s include the opening cysteine and the closing phenylalanine or tryptophan. D genes are given only for firm matches. Rows give clone size only sometimes, using once, few, many, or a class for an expanded clone.

d_gene: .
j_gene: TRBJ2-2
abundance: .
len: 15
v_gene: TRBV19
CDR3nt: TGTGCCAGTAGTATAAGCCCGGTGACTACCGGGGAGCTGTTTTTT
CDR3aa: CASSISPVTTGELFF

d_gene: .
j_gene: TRBJ2-7
abundance: once
len: 14
v_gene: TRBV24-1
CDR3nt: TGTGCCACCAGTCCAGGGGACATCTCCTACGAGCAGTACTTC
CDR3aa: CATSPGDISYEQYF

d_gene: TRBD1
j_gene: TRBJ2-2
abundance: .
len: 16
v_gene: TRBV7-3
CDR3nt: TGTGCCAGCAGTCGTACAGGGGCGCGGATGTCCGGGGAGCTGTTTTTT
CDR3aa: CASSRTGARMSGELFF

d_gene: TRBD1
j_gene: TRBJ2-7
abundance: .
len: 13
v_gene: TRBV19
CDR3nt: TGTGCCAGTAGCGGGACAGGGGGATCCGAGCAGTACTTC
CDR3aa: CASSGTGGSEQYF

d_gene: TRBD1
j_gene: TRBJ1-1
abundance: .
len: 15
v_gene: TRBV6-5
CDR3nt: TGTGCCAGCAGTTACTCCCGGACAGGGGTCACTGAAGCTTTCTTT
CDR3aa: CASSYSRTGVTEAFF

d_gene: .
j_gene: TRBJ1-1
abundance: once
len: 15
v_gene: TRBV5-1
CDR3nt: TGCGCCAGCAGCTTTCGGGCAGGGGTCAACACTGAAGCTTTCTTT
CDR3aa: CASSFRAGVNTEAFF

d_gene: TRBD1
j_gene: TRBJ1-2
abundance: .
len: 16
v_gene: TRBV7-7
CDR3nt: TGTGCTAGCAGCTTACGGGACAGGGGGCGATGGGGTGGCTACACCTTC
CDR3aa: CASSLRDRGRWGGYTF

d_gene: .
j_gene: TRBJ2-7
abundance: .
len: 13
v_gene: TRBV29-1
CDR3nt: TGCAGCGCCGGGACTTCCTGGGCCTACGAGCAGTACTTC
CDR3aa: CSAGTSWAYEQYF

d_gene: .
j_gene: TRBJ1-5
abundance: .
len: 16
v_gene: TRBV28
CDR3nt: TGTGCCAGCAGTTTTGGTGGCAGGGAATGGAATCAGCCCCAGCATTTT
CDR3aa: CASSFGGREWNQPQHF

d_gene: .
j_gene: TRBJ2-5
abundance: .
len: 15
v_gene: TRBV14
CDR3nt: TGTGCCAGCAGCCTCCGAGCGGGTTATGGCGAGACCCAGTACTTC
CDR3aa: CASSLRAGYGETQYF

d_gene: TRBD1
j_gene: TRBJ2-1
abundance: once
len: 15
v_gene: TRBV5-5
CDR3nt: TGTGCCAGCAGCTTGGGGGACAGGCCCTGGACGGGGCAGTTCTTC
CDR3aa: CASSLGDRPWTGQFF

d_gene: TRBD1
j_gene: TRBJ1-2
abundance: few
len: 14
v_gene: TRBV7-6
CDR3nt: TGTGCCAGCAGCCCACAGGGGCCGAACTATGGCTACACCTTC
CDR3aa: CASSPQGPNYGYTF

d_gene: .
j_gene: TRBJ2-7
abundance: .
len: 13
v_gene: TRBV2
CDR3nt: TGTGCCAGCACCGCAGGGACTCTCTACGAGCAGTACTTC
CDR3aa: CASTAGTLYEQYF

d_gene: TRBD2
j_gene: TRBJ2-2
abundance: few
len: 16
v_gene: TRBV18
CDR3nt: TGTGCCAGCTCTCTCTCGACTAGCGTGAACACCGGGGAGCTGTTTTTT
CDR3aa: CASSLSTSVNTGELFF

d_gene: .
j_gene: TRBJ1-4
abundance: .
len: 17
v_gene: TRBV6-4
CDR3nt: TGTGCCAGCAGTGACCCCCTGTTTTACAGGGCCTATGAAAAACTGTTTTTT
CDR3aa: CASSDPLFYRAYEKLFF

d_gene: .
j_gene: TRBJ1-6
abundance: .
len: 15
v_gene: TRBV14
CDR3nt: TGTGCCAGCAGCCTAGGACAAGGGGGTAATTCACCCCTCCACTTT
CDR3aa: CASSLGQGGNSPLHF

d_gene: .
j_gene: TRBJ2-7
abundance: .
len: 17
v_gene: TRBV18
CDR3nt: TGTGCCAGCTCACCACCGGGGCTCGGACACCCAAACTACGAGCAGTACTTC
CDR3aa: CASSPPGLGHPNYEQYF

d_gene: .
j_gene: TRBJ1-5
abundance: .
len: 16
v_gene: TRBV19
CDR3nt: TGTGCCAGTAGTATAGACCCGGGACAACGCAATCAGCCCCAGCATTTT
CDR3aa: CASSIDPGQRNQPQHF

d_gene: .
j_gene: TRBJ2-5
abundance: medium-sized
len: 13
v_gene: TRBV4-2
CDR3nt: TGTGCCAGCAGCCGCAGGGGGGCAGAGACCCAGTACTTC
CDR3aa: CASSRRGAETQYF

d_gene: .
j_gene: TRBJ1-1
abundance: few
len: 16
v_gene: TRBV7-6
CDR3nt: TGTGCCAGCAGCCAGAGGTGGACAGACCGGGACACTGAAGCTTTCTTT
CDR3aa: CASSQRWTDRDTEAFF

d_gene: .
j_gene: TRBJ2-5
abundance: .
len: 12
v_gene: TRBV12-3/TRBV12-4
CDR3nt: TGTGCCAGCAGTTTAGTGAGGGAGACCCAGTACTTC
CDR3aa: CASSLVRETQYF

d_gene: TRBD2
j_gene: TRBJ2-5
abundance: .
len: 15
v_gene: TRBV14
CDR3nt: TGTGCCAGCAGCCAAGAGGGACTAGCGGGGGAGACCCAGTACTTC
CDR3aa: CASSQEGLAGETQYF

d_gene: .
j_gene: TRBJ2-3
abundance: .
len: 14
v_gene: TRBV3-1/TRBV3-2
CDR3nt: TGTGCCAGCAGCCAAGAGGCGGGGACAGATACGCAGTATTTT
CDR3aa: CASSQEAGTDTQYF

d_gene: TRBD1
j_gene: TRBJ2-5
abundance: .
len: 16
v_gene: TRBV10-3
CDR3nt: TGTGCCATCAGTGAAGGGGGCGGACGGGAACAAGAGACCCAGTACTTC
CDR3aa: CAISEGGGREQETQYF

d_gene: TRBD2
j_gene: TRBJ2-1
abundance: .
len: 18
v_gene: TRBV6-6
CDR3nt: TGTGCCAGCAGTCCTGGGACTAGCGGGAGTCCCCCCTACAATGAGCAGTTCTTC
CDR3aa: CASSPGTSGSPPYNEQFF

d_gene: TRBD1
j_gene: TRBJ2-5
abundance: .
len: 16
v_gene: TRBV19
CDR3nt: TGTGCCAGTAGTCTCCTGGGACAGGGGGTACAAGAGACCCAGTACTTC
CDR3aa: CASSLLGQGVQETQYF

d_gene: TRBD2
j_gene: TRBJ2-5
abundance: .
len: 15
v_gene: TRBV27
CDR3nt: TGTGCCAGCAGTTTGGGGGGGACCCTCTTGGAGACCCAGTACTTC
CDR3aa: CASSLGGTLLETQYF

d_gene: .
j_gene: TRBJ1-5
abundance: once
len: 13
v_gene: TRBV11-3
CDR3nt: TGTGCCAGCAGCTTAGGGGAGAATCAGCCCCAGCATTTT
CDR3aa: CASSLGENQPQHF

d_gene: .
j_gene: TRBJ2-3
abundance: .
len: 16
v_gene: TRBV7-9
CDR3nt: TGTGCCAGCAGCTTAGACGGCAGGGGATACACAGATACGCAGTATTTT
CDR3aa: CASSLDGRGYTDTQYF

d_gene: .
j_gene: TRBJ2-3
abundance: few
len: 15
v_gene: TRBV6-1
CDR3nt: TGTGCCAGCAGTCGCCCCGGCGGAGGGGACGATACGCAGTATTTT
CDR3aa: CASSRPGGGDDTQYF

d_gene: .
j_gene: TRBJ1-1
abundance: .
len: 14
v_gene: TRBV7-8
CDR3nt: TGTGCCAGCACCCAAGTCCAGGAGAACACTGAAGCTTTCTTT
CDR3aa: CASTQVQENTEAFF

d_gene: TRBD2
j_gene: TRBJ2-7
abundance: .
len: 16
v_gene: TRBV19
CDR3nt: TGTGCCAGTAGTATGGGCCTGACTAGCGGGGGTTACGAGCAGTACTTC
CDR3aa: CASSMGLTSGGYEQYF

d_gene: TRBD1
j_gene: TRBJ2-6
abundance: .
len: 15
v_gene: TRBV24-1
CDR3nt: TGTGCCCCTTGGACAGGGGGCTCTGGGGCCAACGTCCTGACTTTC
CDR3aa: CAPWTGGSGANVLTF

d_gene: .
j_gene: TRBJ1-2
abundance: .
len: 18
v_gene: TRBV3-1/TRBV3-2
CDR3nt: TGTGCCAGCAGCCAGGGGACAATGGGCCAGGTGATTAACTATGGCTACACCTTC
CDR3aa: CASSQGTMGQVINYGYTF

d_gene: .
j_gene: TRBJ1-1
abundance: .
len: 14
v_gene: TRBV25-1
CDR3nt: TGTGCCAGCAGTGAGACTCGGGGTTCGGCTGAAGCTTTCTTT
CDR3aa: CASSETRGSAEAFF

d_gene: .
j_gene: TRBJ2-7
abundance: .
len: 13
v_gene: TRBV7-8
CDR3nt: TGTGCCAGCAGCTTTGACACCCCCTACGAGCAGTACTTC
CDR3aa: CASSFDTPYEQYF

d_gene: TRBD1
j_gene: TRBJ2-7
abundance: .
len: 15
v_gene: TRBV30
CDR3nt: TGTGCCTGGAGTGCCCGGACAGGGGGCTCCTACGAGCAGTACTTC
CDR3aa: CAWSARTGGSYEQYF

d_gene: .
j_gene: TRBJ1-2
abundance: .
len: 14
v_gene: TRBV27
CDR3nt: TGTGCCAGCAGTTTAAGAGACACTAACTATGGCTACACCTTC
CDR3aa: CASSLRDTNYGYTF

d_gene: TRBD1
j_gene: TRBJ1-1
abundance: .
len: 15
v_gene: TRBV7-6
CDR3nt: TGTGCCAGCAGCTTGACGGCGGGACAGGGCTCTGAAGCTTTCTTT
CDR3aa: CASSLTAGQGSEAFF

d_gene: TRBD1
j_gene: TRBJ1-2
abundance: .
len: 16
v_gene: TRBV15
CDR3nt: TGTGCCACCAGCAGAGAAGTAGACAGGGTCGGCTATGGCTACACCTTC
CDR3aa: CATSREVDRVGYGYTF

d_gene: .
j_gene: TRBJ2-7
abundance: .
len: 14
v_gene: TRBV7-2
CDR3nt: TGTGCCAGCAGCTTAGTTGCAGGGGCAGGCGAGCAGTACTTC
CDR3aa: CASSLVAGAGEQYF

d_gene: .
j_gene: TRBJ2-5
abundance: .
len: 14
v_gene: TRBV10-1
CDR3nt: TGCGCCAGCAGTGAGTCGGGCTTACCGGAGACCCAGTACTTC
CDR3aa: CASSESGLPETQYF

d_gene: .
j_gene: TRBJ2-2
abundance: .
len: 14
v_gene: TRBV15
CDR3nt: TGTGCCACCAGGTCAGGGGCGAGCACCGGGGAGCTGTTTTTT
CDR3aa: CATRSGASTGELFF

d_gene: .
j_gene: TRBJ2-5
abundance: .
len: 15
v_gene: TRBV9
CDR3nt: TGTGCCAGCAGCGTAGGCCCGGGTTACCAAGAGACCCAGTACTTC
CDR3aa: CASSVGPGYQETQYF

d_gene: .
j_gene: TRBJ2-5
abundance: .
len: 14
v_gene: TRBV19
CDR3nt: TGTGCCAGTAGTACAAAGACTAGAAGCGAGACCCAGTACTTC
CDR3aa: CASSTKTRSETQYF

d_gene: .
j_gene: TRBJ2-2
abundance: .
len: 14
v_gene: TRBV20-1
CDR3nt: TGCAGTGCTAGTCGAGCGTTAAACACCGGGGAGCTGTTTTTT
CDR3aa: CSASRALNTGELFF

d_gene: TRBD1
j_gene: TRBJ2-1
abundance: .
len: 16
v_gene: TRBV18
CDR3nt: TGTGCCAGCTCCCCTATGACAGGGGCTATCGGCAATGAGCAGTTCTTC
CDR3aa: CASSPMTGAIGNEQFF